This TCR beta chain came from a study of breast tumors, draining lymph nodes, adjacent tissues. Study results and limitations: The data were judged consistent with most tumor T cells coming from lymph node and expanding in tumor. Tumor T cell lymph node origin was a supported hypothesis, not proven. Tumor repertoires ranked between lymph nodes and nontumor tissue in diversity, with V and J gene preferences. Compared with basal-like, luminal-like tumors shared significantly more repertoire with nontumor tissue.

This clonotype was seen only a few times. Its matching antigen is unknown. One entry per CDR3 protein, called by TCRdb with MiXCR from the multiplex PCR reads. This sample has 290,000 or so distinct CDR3 sequences, with around 30% found just once. Samples came from axillary lymph nodes draining the breast cancer. This TCR came from a female donor with breast cancer. Some clones in this sample may be carry-over from other donors' samples. Sequencing input: axillary lymph node tissue.

CDR3 residues: CSAREVDDPGAFF. The CDR3 DNA sequence: TGCAGTGCTAGGGAAGTCGACGACCCCGGTGCTTTCTTT. This chain links TRBV20-1 with TRBJ1-1; D is unclear. V dropped 3 bases and J dropped 11 bases, with 19 bases sitting between them. Germline assignment: CDR1 DFQATT and CDR2 SNEGSKA (reference sequence). The CDR3 is 13 amino acids.